The present T cell receptor beta chain was sequenced within a study of molecular identifiers for immune sequencing clone quantification. About the study: Naive CD8 cell RNA, from approximately 20,000 or 100,000 cells, was split five ways in replicates, with four sequenced. Study-level results: It was shown that clones above 20 RNA copies held over 98% of effector molecules, but under 1% in naive cells.

V dropped 5 bases and J dropped 6 bases, with 8 bases sitting between them. Germline CDR1 is SGHVS and CDR2 is FQNEAQ. There are 12 residues in the CDR3. In preparing bulk TCR libraries, previously described methods and listed TCR primers were used. Using its own MiXCR run on the PCR reads, TCRdb lists one record per CDR3 protein. The sample holds about 65,000 distinct CDR3 sequences, under 20% seen once. This clonotype was counted only a few times. Its antigen remains unknown. This sequence originates from a human donor in good health. Some libraries in this study had Jurkat cell RNA spiked in. Sequencing used naive CD8+ T cells from blood, with Jurkat cell RNA spiked in. Subset indicated: FACS-sorted CD8+CD4-CCR7+CD45RA+ naive T cells. This rearrangement joins TRBV7-8 to TRBJ2-1; no clear D gene. This chain's CDR3 is CASSLSTNEQFF. The CDR3, as DNA: TGTGCCAGCAGCCTAAGTACCAATGAGCAGTTCTTC.